This T cell receptor beta chain was documented in a study of CD8+ T cells in alopecia areata. Points from the study as a whole: A large proportion of expanded lesional clones were detected persisting in scalp and blood during tofacitinib. Because one nonresponder was included, the link of baseline CD8+ expansion to response is considered uncertain. Higher clonality than in normal scalp was seen in lesional scalp, especially alopecia totalis/universalis.

Sample treatment: oral pan-JAK inhibitor, 5-10 mg twice daily. Notes on this clone: Its antigen is not known.

Germline CDR1 reads MGHRA; CDR2 reads YSYEKL. CDR3 length equals 16 residues. Trimming left V 0 bases short and J 1 base short, with 13 bases between. TCR sequencing used cDNA made by reverse transcription of extracted RNA. Assay: immunoSEQ multiplex PCR; the TCRdb copy retains only in-frame clones and omits some. Of tens of thousands of clones in the sample, roughly 92% were seen once. The specimen comprised CD8+ T cells sorted from blood, sampled at week 24, from a patient treated with tofacitinib. V and J are TRBV4-1 and TRBJ2-7, with a weak D call TRBD2 (5 bases). The sequence was collected from a human donor with alopecia areata. CDR3 sequence reads: CASSQDFWPGSYEQYF. For the CDR3, the DNA is TGCGCCAGCAGCCAAGATTTCTGGCCGGGATCCTACGAGCAGTACTTC.